The sequence of this T cell receptor beta chain was determined in a study of T cells after yellow fever vaccination. The CDR3 contains 13 residues. The V and J ends lost 1 base and 3 bases respectively, with 9 bases between them. Germline values: CDR1 DFQATT, CDR2 SNEGSKA (reference sequence). One entry per CDR3 protein, called by TCRdb with MiXCR from the 5' RACE reads. The table has fewer than 350,000 distinct CDR3 sequences, about 3.5% seen once. This clonotype was recorded many times. This TCR came from a man aged 18 to 29 who received the YFV17D yellow fever vaccine. This chain uses TRBV20-1 with TRBJ1-1, with a possible D match to TRBD1 (6 bases). The specimen comprised PBMCs, sampled on the day of the yellow fever booster vaccination. As DNA, the CDR3 is TGCAGTGCTAGAGGTAACAGGGACACTGAAGCTTTCTTT. It yields the protein CSARGNRDTEAFF.